The clone carrying this T cell receptor beta chain has ten or more counts. Its matching antigen is unknown. The data stem from a study of T cell responses to AZD1222 COVID-19 vaccine. Study-wide results and limits: The study identified only five to seven AZD1222 recipients as seropositive at baseline.

There are 13 residues in the CDR3. Between the trimmed V and J ends, which lost 7 bases and 2 bases, there was a span of 11 bases. The germline V gene has CDR1 SEHNR and CDR2 FQNEAQ (reference sequence). Repertoires were generated with immunoSEQ multiplex PCR, while TCRdb's copy carries only in-frame clones and drops some. Here the sample spans some 97,000 clones, around 87% being singletons. The clonotype originates from an adult in good health. The specimen comprised peripheral blood, sampled on day 0 of AZD1222 vaccination. V gene TRBV7-9 combines with J gene TRBJ1-1; a weak D match, TRBD1 (6 bases). The CDR3 coding sequence is TGTGCCAGCACTGCACAGGGAAACACTGAAGCTTTCTTT. Translation: CASTAQGNTEAFF.